The subject of this entry is one T cell receptor beta chain. Its target is not known. This sample is part of a study of cytomegalovirus exposure and HLA in healthy donors. Germline CDR1 reads LNHDA; CDR2 reads SQIVND (reference sequence). With 1 base clipped from V and 7 bases from J, the junction kept 3 bases outside the gene matches. This CDR3 region has 14 residues. Assay used: immunoSEQ multiplex PCR; TCRdb lists only in-frame clones, some missing. Among 130,000 or so clones listed, more than 80% were seen once. These donors were members of the roughly 120-subject validation cohort, a group separate from the approximately 700-subject first cohort. Study-wide points: The study listed 164 cytomegalovirus-associated TCR beta chains.

V gene TRBV19 combines with J gene TRBJ1-5; 8 bases match TRBD1. The origin of this receptor is a woman between 25 and 40 years old in good health and CMV-seropositive. The sample comprised PBMCs. The CDR3 loop is CASSIGTGRQPQHF. In DNA, the CDR3 is TGTGCCAGTAGTATAGGGACAGGGAGGCAGCCCCAGCATTTT.